A selection of T cell receptor beta chains follows, all from one sample in a study of blood T cell repertoires in COVID-19. Sequencing was performed with immunoSEQ multiplex PCR; in TCRdb, only in-frame clones are kept and a portion is missing. The table includes approximately 440,000 clones, around 91% detected once. Material for sequencing was PBMCs or T cells enriched from blood (not recorded which). The source of these receptors is a man younger than 30 who had recovered from COVID-19. Both conserved end residues are part of each CDR3. A D gene is named only where the DNA matches it firmly. Clone size, where shown, is once, few, many, or a class for clones that have expanded.

D | J | V | size | length | DNA | CDR3
NA | TRBJ2-1 | TRBV3-1/TRBV3-2 | NA | 15 | TGTGCCAGCAGCCTGAGCGATTCGGGCTACAATGAGCAGTTCTTC | CASSLSDSGYNEQFF
TRBD2 | TRBJ2-5 | TRBV2 | NA | 19 | TGTGCCAGCAGTGTGGGCCTTATTACTAGCGGGGGTAGTCAAGAGACCCAGTACTTC | CASSVGLITSGGSQETQYF
TRBD1 | TRBJ2-7 | TRBV28 | NA | 15 | TGTGCCAGCAGATCCCCGGACAGGGAGCCCTACGAGCAGTACTTC | CASRSPDREPYEQYF
TRBD1 | TRBJ2-5 | TRBV7-8 | NA | 16 | TGTGCCAGCAGCTGGCGGCCTAGGGACAGCCAAGAGACCCAGTACTTC | CASSWRPRDSQETQYF
NA | TRBJ1-6 | TRBV9 | once | 17 | TGTGCCAGCAGCGTTGGGTCCCAGGCCTCGGATAATTCACCCCTCCACTTT | CASSVGSQASDNSPLHF
NA | TRBJ1-1 | TRBV2 | NA | 14 | TGTGCCAGCAGGAGGACAGTAATGAACACTGAAGCTTTCTTT | CASRRTVMNTEAFF
TRBD1 | TRBJ2-2 | TRBV3-1/TRBV3-2 | NA | 16 | TGTGCCAGCAGCCAAGCCGGGACAGGGGGTACCGGGGAGCTGTTTTTT | CASSQAGTGGTGELFF
NA | TRBJ1-2 | TRBV4-2 | NA | 16 | TGTGCCAGCAGCCAAGCGACAGGAAAAGGGACCTATGGCTACACCTTC | CASSQATGKGTYGYTF
NA | TRBJ1-1 | TRBV18 | NA | 16 | TGTGCCAGCTCACCACCCGGACAGTCCATGAACACTGAAGCTTTCTTT | CASSPPGQSMNTEAFF
NA | TRBJ1-4 | TRBV2 | NA | 12 | TGTGCCGGTCAGGCTCCGAATGAAAAACTGTTTTTT | CAGQAPNEKLFF
TRBD1 | TRBJ1-2 | TRBV4-1 | once | 16 | TGCGCCAGCAGCCAAGATCCTCAGGGGGATGCCTATGGCTACACCTTC | CASSQDPQGDAYGYTF